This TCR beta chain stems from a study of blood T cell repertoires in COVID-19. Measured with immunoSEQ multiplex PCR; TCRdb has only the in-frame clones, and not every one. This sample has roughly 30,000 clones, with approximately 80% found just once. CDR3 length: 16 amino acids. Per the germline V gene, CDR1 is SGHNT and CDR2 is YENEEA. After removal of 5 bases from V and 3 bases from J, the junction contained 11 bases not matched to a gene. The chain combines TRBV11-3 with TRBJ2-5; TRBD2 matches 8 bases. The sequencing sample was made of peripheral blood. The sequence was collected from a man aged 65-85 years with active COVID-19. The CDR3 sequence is CASSGPGTSLEETQYF. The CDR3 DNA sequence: TGTGCCAGCAGCGGCCCCGGGACTAGTCTTGAAGAGACCCAGTACTTC.